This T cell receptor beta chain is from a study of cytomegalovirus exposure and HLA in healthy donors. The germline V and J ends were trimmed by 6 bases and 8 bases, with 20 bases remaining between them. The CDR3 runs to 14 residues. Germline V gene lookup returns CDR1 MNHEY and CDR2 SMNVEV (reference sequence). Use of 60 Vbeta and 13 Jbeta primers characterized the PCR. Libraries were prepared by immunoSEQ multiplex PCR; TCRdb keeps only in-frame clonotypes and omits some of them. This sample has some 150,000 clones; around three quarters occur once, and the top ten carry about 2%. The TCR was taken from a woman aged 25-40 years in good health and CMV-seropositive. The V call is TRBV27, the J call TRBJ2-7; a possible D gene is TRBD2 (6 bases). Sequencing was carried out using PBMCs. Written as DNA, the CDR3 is TGTGCCAGCAGAGGCGGACTAATTCTATCTAAGCAGTACTTC. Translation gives CASRGGLILSKQYF.